Following are 2 T cell receptor beta chains from one sample sequenced in a study of prognosis after radiotherapy for stage I lung cancer (dated by TCRdb to the early 2020s). Sequencer: Illumina HiSeq 3000. The TCR beta CDR3 region was amplified from genomic DNA by two rounds of multiplex PCR. In the first round of PCR, primers specific to each TRBV and TRBJ gene were used, and the primer sequences are filed in Chinese patent CN105087789A. TCRdb applied fastp at Q25 and MiXCR to the public reads, then kept only in-frame beta chains. CDR3 protein sequences are deduplicated, and each keeps its most common genes and DNA. The sample yields more than 15,000 distinct CDR3 sequences; roughly 45% were counted once. The ten largest make up around 44% of the sample. Sample: PBMCs, taken before or after stereotactic body radiation therapy (not recorded which). Source of these receptors: a donor of 50 years or more with non-small cell lung cancer.

The rearrangement joins TRBV6-2 or TRBV6-3 to TRBJ1-1; 7 bases are a match to TRBD1. CDR3 length: 15 residues. Trimming removed 9 bases from V and 11 bases from J; junction bases left unmatched: 21. Germline CDR1 MNHEY, CDR2 SVGEGT. CDR3 nucleotides: TGTGCCAGAAGTGGGGGACGACAGGGTGTTCGCCGGGCTTTCTTT. Protein: CARSGGRQGVRRAFF.

The CDR3 loop reads CASSRTVNTGELFF. DNA of the CDR3: TGTGCCAGTAGTAGAACGGTGAACACCGGGGAGCTGTTTTTT. The chain employs TRBV19 and TRBJ2-2; D ambiguous. This CDR3 is built from 14 residues. V was cut by 4 bases and J by 1 base, with 7 bases left in between. Germline CDR1 reads LNHDA; CDR2 reads SQIVND (reference sequence). The full variable domain, in which reference TRBV19 and TRBJ2-2 provide the parts outside the CDR3, is DGGITQSPKYLFRKEGQNVTLSCEQNLNHDAMYWYRQDPGQGLRLIYYSQIVNDFQKGDIAEGYSVSREKKESFPLTVTSAQKNPTAFYLCASSRTVNTGELFFGEGSRLTVL.